This TCR beta chain is drawn from a study of T cell responses to AZD1222 COVID-19 vaccine. The CDR3 sequence is 17 residues long. Germline assignment: CDR1 LNHDA and CDR2 SQIVND (reference sequence). Trimming left V 1 base short and J 1 base short, with 11 bases between. The data were produced by immunoSEQ multiplex PCR, yet TCRdb's version contains in-frame clones alone and is incomplete. The sample lists about 180,000 clones, just under 90% seen once, with 4.3% in the top ten. This clone was found once. The chain uses TRBV19 and TRBJ2-6, with D possibly TRBD1 on 5 matching bases. The clonotype was recovered from an adult who received the MenACWY meningococcal vaccine as a control. The material was peripheral blood, obtained 28 days after the second dose of the MenACWY control vaccine. CDR3 bases: TGTGCCAGTAGTATAGGCAGGGTTATGTCTGGGGCCAACGTCCTGACTTTC. Amino acids: CASSIGRVMSGANVLTF.